The 18 T cell receptor beta chains below come from one sample, sequenced in a study of blood T cell repertoires in COVID-19. Produced via immunoSEQ multiplex PCR; TCRdb's table is partial and in-frame only. The table includes 120,000 to 150,000 clones, around 87% detected once. The sequencing input was PBMCs or T cells enriched from blood (not recorded which). The receptors come from a woman aged 30 to 39 with acute COVID-19.

In this sample, this clone turned up once. The rearrangement uses TRBV28 and TRBJ2-5, with a possible D match to TRBD2 (6 bases). The ends were cut back, 8 bases at V and 2 bases at J, with 15 bases in the middle. Looked up from germline, CDR1 is MDHEN and CDR2 is SYDVKM. This CDR3 contains 14 residues. This chain's CDR3 is CASGLSWGQETQYF. The CDR3, as DNA: TGTGCCAGCGGACTATCCTGGGGGCAAGAGACCCAGTACTTC.

The genes are TRBV5-1 and TRBJ1-1; D perhaps matches TRBD1 (6 bases). There are 13 residues in the CDR3. CDR1 and CDR2 (germline): SGHRS, YFSETQ. V was shortened by 5 bases and J by 0 bases, with 8 bases between the two germline ends. The CDR3 coding sequence is TGCGCCAGCAGGGACAGATTGAACACTGAAGCTTTCTTT. Residues: CASRDRLNTEAFF.

V and J are TRBV4-1 and TRBJ2-7; TRBD2 aligns across 13 bases. CDR3 length: 19 residues. CDR1 and CDR2 (germline): MGHRA, YSYEKL. V lost 1 base to trimming and J lost 0 bases; unmatched junction nucleotides: 9. The CDR3 DNA follows: TGCGCCAGCAGCCAAGGACTAGCGGGAGGCATCACCCCCTCCTACGAGCAGTACTTC. This translates into CASSQGLAGGITPSYEQYF.

The gene calls are TRBV29-1 and TRBJ1-3, with D maybe TRBD1 (6 bases). Germline V gene sequence: CDR1 SQVTM, CDR2 ANQGSEA. V gave up 7 bases and J gave up 4 bases, with 14 bases separating them. CDR3 length: 13 residues. CDR3 coding DNA: TGCAGCGCCAATGCAGGGGAAGGAAACACCATATATTTT. It specifies CSANAGEGNTIYF.

V usage is TRBV5-6 and J usage is TRBJ1-1, with D possibly matching TRBD1 (6 bases). This CDR3 contains 18 residues. V lost 4 bases and J 0 bases, leaving 22 bases between the germline ends. Germline CDR1 is SGHDT and CDR2 is YYEEEE. CDR3 residues: CASSKDSGGRVMNTEAFF. As DNA, the CDR3 is TGTGCCAGCAGCAAGGACAGCGGCGGGAGGGTTATGAACACTGAAGCTTTCTTT.

A remark on this clone: Other DNA sequences in this specimen translate into the identical CDR3. The CDR3 sequence: CASSLTSGSYEQYF. The CDR3 nucleotides are TGCGCCAGCAGCTTGACTAGCGGGAGTTACGAGCAGTACTTC. The chain carries TRBV5-1 and TRBJ2-7; 11 bases align to TRBD2. Germline loops: CDR1 SGHRS, CDR2 YFSETQ. The junction had 1 base not matched to a gene; V was cut back by 1 base and J by 4 bases. CDR3 size: 14 residues.

The chain recombines TRBV19 with TRBJ1-3; D call uncertain. This CDR3 spans 13 amino acids. Trimming shortened V by 3 bases and J by 1 base, and 4 bases separated the two germline ends. Per the germline V gene, CDR1 is LNHDA and CDR2 is SQIVND (reference sequence). CDR3 region: CASSIESGNTIYF. The CDR3 nucleotides read TGTGCCAGTAGTATCGAGTCTGGAAACACCATATATTTT.

V gene TRBV12-3 or TRBV12-4 combines with J gene TRBJ2-1; D call uncertain. The CDR3 runs to 12 residues. V shed 3 bases and J shed 12 bases, with 12 bases lying between them. CDR3 in amino acids: CASSLAAAGQFF. The CDR3 region has the DNA TGTGCCAGCAGTTTGGCAGCCGCAGGGCAGTTCTTC.

The chain uses TRBV28 and TRBJ1-2, with D unclear. Germline loops: CDR1 MDHEN, CDR2 SYDVKM. V was shortened by 1 base and J by 0 bases, with 6 bases between the two germline ends. The CDR3 spans 14 residues. The CDR3 loop is CASSLSGSNYGYTF. DNA for the CDR3: TGTGCCAGCAGTTTATCGGGATCTAACTATGGCTACACCTTC.

This chain connects TRBV27 to TRBJ1-5; no clear D gene. The CDR3 is 14 amino acids. The V end was cut by 3 bases, the J end by 1 base, with 7 bases between. The germline gives CDR1 MNHEY, CDR2 SMNVEV (reference sequence). The CDR3 nucleotides are TGTGCCAGCAGTTTGCGAGGAAGCAATCAGCCCCAGCATTTT. The encoded protein is CASSLRGSNQPQHF.

The chain is built from TRBV7-3 and TRBJ2-2; D gene uncertain. V was cut by 2 bases and J by 1 base, with 5 bases left in between. This CDR3 region has 14 residues. Germline V lookup: CDR1 SGHTA, CDR2 FQGTGA. The DNA of the CDR3 is TGTGCCAGCAGCTTAGGCGGGAACACCGGGGAGCTGTTTTTT. Its protein is CASSLGGNTGELFF. Looking up the rest from reference TRBV7-3 and TRBJ2-2 gives the full variable domain: GAGVSQTPSNKVTEKGKYVELRCDPISGHTALYWYRQSLGQGPEFLIYFQGTGAADDSGLPNDRFFAVRPEGSVSTLKIQRTERGDSAVYLCASSLGGNTGELFFGEGSRLTVL.

The chain carries TRBV2 and TRBJ2-3; the D gene is possibly TRBD2 (5 bases). Trimming took off 7 bases at V and 3 bases at J, with 26 bases between the two ends. This CDR3 has 18 residues. Looked up from germline, CDR1 is SNHLY and CDR2 is FYNNEI. The CDR3 region has the DNA TGTGCCAGCAACACGGACGGCGGGCACTCTGAACGTACAGATACGCAGTATTTT. Its protein is CASNTDGGHSERTDTQYF.

The rearrangement uses TRBV7-2 and TRBJ2-1, with 8 nucleotides matching TRBD2. This CDR3 spans 16 amino acids. J gave up 11 bases and V 5 bases, and 17 bases lay outside the gene matches. Looked up from germline, CDR1 is SGHTA and CDR2 is FQGNSA. The CDR3 nucleotides are TGTGCCAGCAGCGCCGTGGTGGGGGCGGGGGGTACCCAGCAGTTCTTC. It translates to CASSAVVGAGGTQQFF.

The V gene is TRBV7-2, the J gene TRBJ1-5, with 7 bases identical to TRBD1. The CDR3 runs 16 residues. The V segment lost 1 base and the J segment 5 bases; nucleotides outside the gene matches: 8. Germline loops: CDR1 SGHTA, CDR2 FQGNSA. The CDR3 bases are TGTGCCAGCAGCTTAGGGGCTCTTACAGGGGATCAGCCCCAGCATTTT. It yields the protein CASSLGALTGDQPQHF.

The chain uses TRBV13 and TRBJ1-1; D is possibly TRBD1 (6 bases). This CDR3 comprises 17 residues. Germline lookup yields CDR1 PRHDT and CDR2 FYEKMQ (reference sequence). V lost 7 bases, J lost 0 bases, and 21 bases lay in between. Here the CDR3 DNA reads TGTGCCAGCACGCGCCGTTGGGGGGGCCCGATGAACACTGAAGCTTTCTTT. Protein product: CASTRRWGGPMNTEAFF.

This rearrangement joins TRBV28 to TRBJ2-7, with D possibly matching TRBD1 (6 bases). V shed 7 bases and J shed 3 bases, with 25 bases lying between them. Germline V lookup: CDR1 MDHEN, CDR2 SYDVKM. This CDR3 contains 17 residues. The CDR3 DNA reads TGTGCCAGCACCCTAGGGGGTGGGGGACCCAATTTCTACGAGCAGTACTTC. Translated: CASTLGGGGPNFYEQYF.

This rearrangement joins TRBV5-1 to TRBJ1-4, with 7 bases matching TRBD1. The junction had 2 bases not matched to a gene; V was cut back by 0 bases and J by 3 bases. Germline CDR1 and CDR2: SGHRS and YFSETQ. The CDR3 consists of 15 residues. CDR3 DNA sequence: TGCGCCAGCAGCTTGGGGGGACAGTCTAATGAAAAACTGTTTTTT. Protein: CASSLGGQSNEKLFF.

This sequence joins TRBV18 and TRBJ2-1, with TRBD1 matching over 7 bases. Per germline, CDR1 KGHSH and CDR2 LQKENI. The CDR3 covers 15 residues. Trimming removed 3 bases from V and 4 bases from J; junction bases left unmatched: 6. The DNA of the CDR3 is TGTGCCAGCTCACCCGTGACAGGGCTGTACAATGAGCAGTTCTTC. Its protein is CASSPVTGLYNEQFF.